Below, 15 T cell receptor beta chains from the same sample are listed, as sequenced in a study of OX40 agonist ivuxolimab in advanced cancers. The library was obtained by the immunoSEQ multiplex PCR assay. The table was pulled from immuneACCESS by TCRdb, which kept in-frame rearrangements only. Such tables lose some clones; where checked, under half of the loss comes from unresolved V genes, and the rest has no known cause. The sample records approximately 66,000 clones, less than 85% of which are singletons. The ten largest clones represent about 0.83% of the sample. Sequenced here: CD4+ or CD8+ T cells sorted from blood, sampled in a trial of the OX40 agonist ivuxolimab. The receptors were sampled from an adult with an advanced solid tumor such as melanoma, head and neck, liver or kidney cancer.

The J gene is TRBJ1-2, the V gene TRBV11-3, with D uncertain. Germline V gives CDR1 SGHNT, CDR2 YENEEA. V shed 5 bases and J shed 7 bases, with 20 bases lying between them. The CDR3 extends over 15 amino acids. The CDR3 DNA follows: TGTGCCAGCAGCCCTCTTGTACATCCGTCGTCTGGCTACACCTTC. This gives the protein CASSPLVHPSSGYTF.

The V gene is TRBV6-6, the J gene TRBJ2-7; 8 positions agree with TRBD1. CDR3 length equals 12 residues. V was clipped by 5 bases and J by 6 bases; unmatched bases: 3. Per the germline V gene, CDR1 is MNHNY and CDR2 is SVGAGI (reference sequence). CDR3 in amino acids: CASSGTGGEQYF. The CDR3 coding sequence is TGTGCCAGCAGTGGGACAGGTGGCGAGCAGTACTTC.

The rearrangement uses TRBV5-1 and TRBJ1-3; D is undetermined. The CDR3 totals 14 residues. V was clipped by 0 bases and J by 4 bases, with 8 bases between them. Germline CDR1 is SGHRS and CDR2 is YFSETQ. The CDR3 sequence is CASSLAGIGNTIYF. CDR3 DNA sequence: TGCGCCAGCAGCTTGGCAGGTATCGGAAACACCATATATTTT.

V and J are TRBV5-5 and TRBJ1-3; D unresolved. Trimming pared 1 base from V and 4 bases from J, leaving 12 bases between. Germline CDR1 reads SGHKS; CDR2 reads YYEKEE (reference sequence). The CDR3 extends over 15 amino acids. DNA for the CDR3: TGTGCCAGCAGCTTGCTAACGGGTGGGGGAAACACCATATATTTT. Its protein product is CASSLLTGGGNTIYF.

The chain links TRBV4-2 to TRBJ1-2; TRBD1 might be the D (6 bases). Germline CDR1 reads LGHNA; CDR2 reads YNFKEQ. CDR3 length: 15 residues. Trimming removed 0 bases at V and 1 base at J, with 9 bases between. This CDR3 is CASSQEQGDNYGYTF. The CDR3 coding sequence is TGTGCCAGCAGCCAAGAACAGGGTGATAACTATGGCTACACCTTC.

The chain has TRBV13 and TRBJ2-5, with 11 bases lining up with TRBD2. The CDR3 runs to 19 residues. Germline CDR1 PRHDT, CDR2 FYEKMQ (reference sequence). Unmatched junction bases numbered 15, after V lost 4 bases and J lost 2 bases. CDR3 sequence: CASSSDGLAGGTLQETQYF. DNA for the CDR3: TGTGCCAGCAGCTCTGACGGGCTAGCGGGGGGCACACTTCAAGAGACCCAGTACTTC. Full variable domain (rest looked up from reference TRBV13 and TRBJ2-5): AAGVIQSPRHLIKEKRETATLKCYPIPRHDTVYWYQQGPGQDPQFLISFYEKMQSDKGSIPDRFSAQQFSDYHSELNMSSLELGDSALYFCASSSDGLAGGTLQETQYFGPGTRLLVL.

In its sample, this clone was seen once. The rearrangement uses TRBV5-1 and TRBJ2-5; 8 bases align to TRBD2. This CDR3 region has 15 residues. Germline V gene sequence: CDR1 SGHRS, CDR2 YFSETQ. The ends lost 0 bases at V and 5 bases at J; junction bases unmatched: 6. CDR3 sequence: CASSLGLASVETQYF. Written as DNA, the CDR3 is TGCGCCAGCAGCTTGGGACTAGCGAGTGTGGAGACCCAGTACTTC.

The chain carries TRBV9 and TRBJ2-5; 14 nucleotides line up with TRBD2. Germline CDR1 is SGDLS and CDR2 is YYNGEE. This CDR3 has 17 residues. The junction had 8 bases not matched to a gene; V was cut back by 3 bases and J by 4 bases. CDR3 loop: CASSAGTSGSGPETQYF. The CDR3 DNA reads TGTGCCAGCAGCGCCGGGACTAGCGGGAGTGGGCCAGAGACCCAGTACTTC.

The rearrangement uses TRBV19 and TRBJ1-2; no firm D call. Deletions cut 4 bases from V and 8 bases from J, with 11 bases between. Germline V gene data show CDR1 as LNHDA and CDR2 as SQIVND (reference sequence). The CDR3 spans 12 residues. The CDR3 here is CASSKGLDGYTF. CDR3 coding DNA: TGTGCCAGTAGTAAAGGGCTGGACGGCTACACCTTC.

V and J are TRBV7-2 and TRBJ1-2, with D maybe TRBD1 (6 bases). The CDR3 sequence is 12 residues long. Trimming took off 5 bases at V and 7 bases at J, with 11 bases between the two ends. The V gene's germline CDR1 is SGHTA and CDR2 FQGNSA. As DNA, the CDR3 is TGTGCCAGCAGCCCGGGGGCCTTTGGCTACACCTTC. Encoded protein: CASSPGAFGYTF.

V gene TRBV6-6 combines with J gene TRBJ2-1; D is possibly TRBD1 or TRBD2 (7 bases each). V gave up 6 bases and J gave up 0 bases, with 12 bases separating them. Germline-derived CDR1 and CDR2 are MNHNY and SVGAGI (reference sequence). The CDR3 extends over 15 amino acids. CDR3 residues: CASRGGTASYNEQFF. CDR3 DNA: TGTGCCAGCAGGGGGGGGACAGCCTCCTACAATGAGCAGTTCTTC.

CDR3 sequence: CASSEGQGVSGANVLTF. The CDR3 coding sequence is TGTGCCAGCAGTGAAGGACAGGGGGTCTCTGGGGCCAACGTCCTGACTTTC. This chain connects TRBV6-1 to TRBJ2-6, with 9 bases fitting TRBD1. V lost 1 base and J lost 0; bases outside the gene matches: 1. Per germline, CDR1 MNHNS and CDR2 SASEGT. This CDR3 is 17 amino acids long.

This clone was found once. The chain couples TRBV4-1 to TRBJ2-4, with D uncertain. The CDR3 runs to 13 residues. Deletions cut 2 bases from V and 0 bases from J, with 2 bases between. From germline, CDR1 is MGHRA and CDR2 YSYEKL. The CDR3 reads CASSQLAKNIQYF. The CDR3, as DNA: TGCGCCAGCAGCCAACTAGCCAAAAACATTCAGTACTTC.

The chain links TRBV6-6 to TRBJ1-5; no clear D. The CDR3 sequence is 13 residues long. V lost 6 bases and J lost 0, with 6 bases in between. In germline, CDR1 is MNHNY, CDR2 SVGAGI (reference sequence). CDR3 protein: CASSLNSNQPQHF. The CDR3 nucleotides read TGTGCCAGCAGCCTAAATAGCAATCAGCCCCAGCATTTT.

The chain has TRBV6-5 and TRBJ2-7; no clear D gene. CDR1 and CDR2 (germline): MNHEY, SVGAGI. The CDR3 is 14 residues long. V lost 5 bases and J 5 bases, leaving 16 bases between the germline ends. The CDR3 coding sequence is TGTGCCAGCAGTCCCCGGGTCCCAATCGACGAGCAGTACTTC. Protein sequence: CASSPRVPIDEQYF.